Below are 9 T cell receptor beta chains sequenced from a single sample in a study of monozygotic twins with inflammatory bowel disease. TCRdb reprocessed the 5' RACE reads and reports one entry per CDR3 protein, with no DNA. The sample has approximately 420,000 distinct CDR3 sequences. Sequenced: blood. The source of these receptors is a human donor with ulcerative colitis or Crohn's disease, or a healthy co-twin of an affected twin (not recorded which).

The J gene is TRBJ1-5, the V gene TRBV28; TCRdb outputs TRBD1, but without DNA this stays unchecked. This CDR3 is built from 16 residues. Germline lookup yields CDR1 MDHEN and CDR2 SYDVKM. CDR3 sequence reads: CASKPLGTGNNQPQHF.

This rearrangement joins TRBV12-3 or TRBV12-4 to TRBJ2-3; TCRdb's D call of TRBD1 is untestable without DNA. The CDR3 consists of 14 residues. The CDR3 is CASSSGQRGDTQYF.

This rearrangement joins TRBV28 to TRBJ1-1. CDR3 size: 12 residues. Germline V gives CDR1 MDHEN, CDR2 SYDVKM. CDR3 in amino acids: CASSRLGTEAFF.

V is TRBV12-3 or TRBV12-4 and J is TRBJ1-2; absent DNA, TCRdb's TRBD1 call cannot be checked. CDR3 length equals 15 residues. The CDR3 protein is CASTITGLLNYGYTF.

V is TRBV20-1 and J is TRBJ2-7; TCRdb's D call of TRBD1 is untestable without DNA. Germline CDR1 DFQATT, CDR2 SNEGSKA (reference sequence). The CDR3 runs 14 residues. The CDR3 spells CSASRGAGAYEQYF.

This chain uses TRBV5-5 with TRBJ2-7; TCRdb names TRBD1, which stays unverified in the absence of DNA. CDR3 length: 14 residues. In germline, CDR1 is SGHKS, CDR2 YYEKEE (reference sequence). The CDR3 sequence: CASNPLGTSYEQYF.

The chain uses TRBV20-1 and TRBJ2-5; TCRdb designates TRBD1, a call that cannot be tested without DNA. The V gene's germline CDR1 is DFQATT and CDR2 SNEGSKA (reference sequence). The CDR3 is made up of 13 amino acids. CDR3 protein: CSAIGAGQETQYF.

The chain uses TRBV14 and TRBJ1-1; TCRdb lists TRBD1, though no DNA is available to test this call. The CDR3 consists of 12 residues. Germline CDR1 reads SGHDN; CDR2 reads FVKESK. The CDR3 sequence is CASSFQGVEAFF.

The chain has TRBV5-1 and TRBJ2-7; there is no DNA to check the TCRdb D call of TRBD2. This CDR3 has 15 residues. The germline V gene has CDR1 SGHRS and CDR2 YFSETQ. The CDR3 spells CASLERDLRSYEQYF.